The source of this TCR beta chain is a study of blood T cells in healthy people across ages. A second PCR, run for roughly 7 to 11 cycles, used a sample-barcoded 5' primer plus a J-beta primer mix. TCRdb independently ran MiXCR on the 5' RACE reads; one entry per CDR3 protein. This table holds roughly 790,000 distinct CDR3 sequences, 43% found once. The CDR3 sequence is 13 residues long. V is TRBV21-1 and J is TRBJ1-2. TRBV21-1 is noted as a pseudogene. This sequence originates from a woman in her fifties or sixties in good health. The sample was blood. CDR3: CASSPTGSDGYTF. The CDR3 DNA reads TGTGCCAGCAGCCCCACGGGTTCGGATGGCTACACCTTC.